The 16 T cell receptor beta chains below were found in one sample sequenced in a study of control samples from healthy donors and cancer patients. Generated by immunoSEQ multiplex PCR, the TCRdb table keeps only in-frame clones and is missing some. The sample carries 100,000 to 150,000 clones, about 95% recorded once. What was sequenced was blood. The receptors were sampled from a man aged 25 to 45 in good health.

The chain uses TRBV3-1 (or the pseudogene TRBV3-2) and TRBJ2-2, with D unclear. The CDR3 contains 16 residues. Germline V gene sequence: CDR1 LGHDT, CDR2 YNNKEL (reference sequence). V was cut by 3 bases and J by 5 bases, with 16 bases left in between. This CDR3 reads CASSHGMGDNTGELFF. The CDR3 DNA sequence: TGTGCCAGCAGCCACGGTATGGGCGATAATACCGGGGAGCTGTTTTTT.

The CDR3: CASSYSLAGKSSYNEQFF. CDR3 nucleotide sequence: TGTGCCAGCAGTTACTCCCTAGCGGGGAAAAGCTCCTACAATGAGCAGTTCTTC. The gene calls are TRBV6-2 or TRBV6-3 and TRBJ2-1; 9 bases align to TRBD2. V shed 0 bases and J 0 bases; nucleotides not matched to a gene: 6. The CDR3 extends over 18 amino acids. Germline V gene lookup returns CDR1 MNHEY and CDR2 SVGEGT.

This chain uses TRBV5-6 with TRBJ2-7; TRBD2 matches 8 bases. Germline loops: CDR1 SGHDT, CDR2 YYEEEE. J was trimmed by 6 bases and V by 3 bases; bases with no gene match: 8. The length of the CDR3 is 14 residues. The CDR3 protein is CASSWAGTRSEQYF. The DNA for the CDR3 is TGTGCCAGCAGCTGGGCCGGGACTAGAAGCGAGCAGTACTTC.

The genes are TRBV9 and TRBJ2-3, with D possibly TRBD2 on 7 matching bases. The CDR3 length is 14 residues. V was clipped by 0 bases and J by 4 bases, with 9 bases between them. CDR1 and CDR2 (germline): SGDLS, YYNGEE. As DNA, the CDR3 is TGTGCCAGCAGCGTAGCGGGGGGCTCAGATACGCAGTATTTT. Protein: CASSVAGGSDTQYF. The full variable domain, completed using reference TRBV9 and TRBJ2-3, is DSGVTQTPKHLITATGQRVTLRCSPRSGDLSVYWYQQSLDQGLQFLIQYYNGEERAKGNILERFSAQQFPDLHSELNLSSLELGDSALYFCASSVAGGSDTQYFGPGTRLTVL.

This chain joins TRBV13 and TRBJ1-1; D is perhaps TRBD1 (6 bases). The ends were cut back, 2 bases at V and 2 bases at J, with 15 bases in the middle. CDR1 and CDR2 from the germline V gene are PRHDT and FYEKMQ (reference sequence). CDR3 length: 16 residues. CDR3 amino acids: CASSLYRGPRNTEAFF. For the CDR3, the DNA is TGTGCCAGCAGCTTATATCGGGGGCCCAGAAACACTGAAGCTTTCTTT. Variable domain in full (rest from reference TRBV13 and TRBJ1-1): AAGVIQSPRHLIKEKRETATLKCYPIPRHDTVYWYQQGPGQDPQFLISFYEKMQSDKGSIPDRFSAQQFSDYHSELNMSSLELGDSALYFCASSLYRGPRNTEAFFGQGTRLTVV.

The chain uses TRBV4-1 and TRBJ2-5, with 9 bases matching TRBD2. Unmatched junction bases numbered 9, after V lost 0 bases and J lost 1 base. This CDR3 is 18 amino acids long. Per the germline V gene, CDR1 is MGHRA and CDR2 is YSYEKL. For the CDR3, the DNA is TGCGCCAGCAGCCAAGATAAACCGGCTAGCGGGGCCCAAGAGACCCAGTACTTC. It specifies CASSQDKPASGAQETQYF.

The J gene is TRBJ1-3, the V gene TRBV5-4; D gene uncertain. The length of the CDR3 is 14 residues. Germline CDR1 and CDR2: SGHNT and YYREEE (reference sequence). V lost 0 bases, J lost 4 bases, and 8 bases lay in between. CDR3 region: CASSLGVGGNTIYF. The DNA for the CDR3 is TGTGCCAGCAGCTTGGGGGTAGGGGGAAACACCATATATTTT.

In nucleotides, the CDR3 is TGTGCCAGCAGCTTTCCGGGGGTAAACACCGGGGAGCTGTTTTTT. Protein sequence: CASSFPGVNTGELFF. V usage is TRBV5-6 and J usage is TRBJ2-2, with D tentatively TRBD2 (6 bases). V lost 2 bases to trimming and J lost 2 bases, with 10 bases between them. Germline values: CDR1 SGHDT, CDR2 YYEEEE. The length of the CDR3 is 15 residues.

This clone has only a few counts. This rearrangement joins TRBV7-9 to TRBJ2-7; the D gene is possibly TRBD1 (5 bases). V was shortened by 5 bases and J by 2 bases, with 19 bases between the two germline ends. The CDR3 length is 16 residues. Germline V gene lookup returns CDR1 SEHNR and CDR2 FQNEAQ (reference sequence). CDR3 coding DNA: TGTGCCAGCAGCATGCTAGACAGACCCTACCCCTACGAGCAGTACTTC. Translating gives CASSMLDRPYPYEQYF.

This chain joins TRBV2 and TRBJ2-2; 8 nucleotides line up with TRBD1. The germline CDR1 and CDR2 sequences are SNHLY and FYNNEI. Trimming at V came to 5 bases and at J to 6 bases, leaving 8 bases not matched to a gene. The CDR3 runs to 15 residues. DNA for the CDR3: TGTGCCAGCAGTAAGGAACAGGGGGGAGCCGGGGAGCTGTTTTTT. This translates into CASSKEQGGAGELFF.

The V gene is TRBV19, the J gene TRBJ2-5, with 9 bases that match TRBD2. V dropped 3 bases and J dropped 5; count of bases not matched to a gene: 4. The CDR3 is 14 residues long. Germline-derived CDR1 and CDR2 are LNHDA and SQIVND (reference sequence). The CDR3 DNA reads as TGTGCCAGTAGTATGCGGGGGGGCCTTGAGACCCAGTACTTC. It codes for CASSMRGGLETQYF.

The V call is TRBV30, the J call TRBJ1-6; the D is unclear. V was pared by 0 bases and J by 6 bases, with 9 bases between. Germline V lookup: CDR1 GTSNPN, CDR2 SVGIG (reference sequence). CDR3 length: 14 amino acids. This CDR3 reads CAWSVGSPNSPLHF. DNA of the CDR3: TGTGCCTGGAGTGTAGGGTCGCCTAATTCACCCCTCCACTTT.

V is TRBV10-3 and J is TRBJ1-5, with TRBD1 matching over 8 bases. In germline, CDR1 is ENHRY, CDR2 SYGVKD. This CDR3 spans 14 amino acids. J lost 6 bases, V lost 0 bases, and 1 base had no gene match. The CDR3 DNA reads TGTGCCATCAGTGAGTCCGGGACAGGTCAGCCCCAGCATTTT. Translating it yields CAISESGTGQPQHF.

This clone was counted once. This chain connects TRBV2 to TRBJ1-4; 9 bases line up with TRBD1. CDR1 is SNHLY, CDR2 FYNNEI, per germline. This CDR3 is 14 amino acids long. Trimming removed 5 bases from V and 8 bases from J; junction bases left unmatched: 6. In DNA, the CDR3 is TGTGCCAGCAGTACGCGACAGGGGGACGAAAAACTGTTTTTT. This codes for CASSTRQGDEKLFF.

The gene calls are TRBV6-6 and TRBJ1-1; 7 nucleotides align to TRBD1. Germline assignment: CDR1 MNHNY and CDR2 SVGAGI (reference sequence). J gave up 2 bases and V 8 bases, and 8 bases lay outside the gene matches. The CDR3 totals 14 residues. The CDR3 is CASGVTGSNTEAFF. DNA of the CDR3: TGTGCCAGCGGGGTGACAGGGAGTAACACTGAAGCTTTCTTT.

The rearrangement joins TRBV18 to TRBJ2-2, with D unclear. Germline loops: CDR1 KGHSH, CDR2 LQKENI. Trimming pared 5 bases from V and 2 bases from J, leaving 15 bases between. The CDR3 is made up of 16 amino acids. This CDR3 is CASSELVRANTGELFF. The CDR3 nucleotides are TGTGCCAGCTCAGAACTTGTTAGGGCCAACACCGGGGAGCTGTTTTTT.